This entry lists 19 T cell receptor beta chains sequenced from one sample in a study of T cells in Graves' hyperthyroidism and ophthalmopathy. Amplified TCR beta CDR3 regions derived from RNA transcripts. The HTBI primer set drove a first-round RT-PCR of the TCR CDR3. TCRdb processed the multiplex PCR reads anew with MiXCR; each CDR3 protein has one entry. The sample lists 490,000 or so distinct CDR3 sequences; just under 20% were seen once. The sequenced sample consisted of blood. These receptor sequences come from a man aged 35 to 55 with Graves' ophthalmopathy.

V and J are TRBV5-1 and TRBJ1-4; D may be TRBD1 (5 bases). The V and J ends lost 6 bases and 5 bases respectively, with 11 bases between them. The CDR3 contains 13 residues. The germline gives CDR1 SGHRS, CDR2 YFSETQ. CDR3 protein: CASMAGPNEKLFF. The DNA for the CDR3 is TGCGCCAGCATGGCAGGGCCAAATGAAAAACTGTTTTTT.

This clonotype came up a few times. The CDR3 sequence: CSVATGIADTQYF. The CDR3 coding sequence is TGCAGCGTTGCTACGGGAATCGCAGATACGCAGTATTTT. The rearrangement links TRBV29-1 to TRBJ2-3, with a weak D call TRBD2 (5 bases). The CDR3 loop spans 13 amino acids. CDR1 is SQVTM, CDR2 ANQGSEA, per germline. Trimming removed 4 bases from V and 4 bases from J, with 12 bases in between.

CDR3 DNA: TGTGCCAGTAGTACCCAGAGTTCCCGGTCGTTTAGCAATCAGCCCCAGCATTTT. It specifies CASSTQSSRSFSNQPQHF. The chain has TRBV19 and TRBJ1-5; no clear D gene. Germline CDR1 is LNHDA and CDR2 is SQIVND (reference sequence). V lost 4 bases and J lost 0, with 19 bases in between. This CDR3 spans 18 amino acids.

The chain is built from TRBV30 and TRBJ1-5; D call uncertain. There are 15 residues in the CDR3. Per germline, CDR1 GTSNPN and CDR2 SVGIG (reference sequence). Trimming left V 0 bases short and J 1 base short, with 10 bases between. The CDR3 sequence is CAWSVKGGSNQPQHF. In nucleotides, the CDR3 is TGTGCCTGGAGTGTGAAAGGCGGAAGCAATCAGCCCCAGCATTTT.

At least ten counts were recorded for this clonotype. This chain connects TRBV18 to TRBJ1-2, with unresolved D. Germline assignment: CDR1 KGHSH and CDR2 LQKENI. Trimming removed 1 base from V and 8 bases from J, with 8 bases in between. The length of the CDR3 is 12 residues. CDR3 in amino acids: CASSPQGDGYTF. CDR3 nucleotide sequence: TGTGCCAGCTCACCACAGGGCGACGGCTACACCTTC.

There are many counts of this clonotype. The chain carries TRBV24-1 and TRBJ2-2; D uncertain. Germline V gene lookup returns CDR1 KGHDR and CDR2 SFDVKD. CDR3 size: 18 residues. V was clipped by 3 bases and J by 0 bases, with 16 bases between them. Written as DNA, the CDR3 is TGTGCCACCAGTGATGATCCTCCCGGGCGGTCGAACACCGGGGAGCTGTTTTTT. It codes for CATSDDPPGRSNTGELFF.

This clonotype was detected ten times or more. The chain joins TRBV20-1 to TRBJ2-7; TRBD1 matches 10 bases. With V trimmed by 4 bases and J by 5 bases, 17 bases remained unmatched. The germline V gene encodes CDR1 DFQATT and CDR2 SNEGSKA (reference sequence). The CDR3 totals 17 residues. This CDR3 reads CSATDLLSGTGVDEQYF. For the CDR3, the DNA is TGCAGTGCTACGGACTTGCTATCTGGGACAGGGGTGGACGAGCAGTACTTC.

In this sample, this clonotype turned up many times. The chain carries TRBV28 and TRBJ2-7; D is unresolved. Trimming cost V 5 bases and J 1 base, with 9 bases left between them. Germline assignment: CDR1 MDHEN and CDR2 SYDVKM. CDR3 size: 13 residues. The CDR3 nucleotides read TGTGCCAGCAGTCCCCAGAATTCCTACGAGCAGTACTTC. Translating it yields CASSPQNSYEQYF.

This clonotype came up many times. The chain recombines TRBV7-8 with TRBJ2-3; 14 bases map to TRBD2. The junction had 13 bases not matched to a gene; V was cut back by 5 bases and J by 6 bases. Germline CDR1 SGHVS, CDR2 FQNEAQ. This CDR3 is 18 amino acids long. CDR3 sequence (DNA): TGTGCCAGCAGCCACCCTCGACTAGCGGGAGGGCGGGGGGATACGCAGTATTTT. The encoded protein is CASSHPRLAGGRGDTQYF.

The chain uses TRBV7-9 and TRBJ1-1; 7 positions match TRBD1. V was clipped by 4 bases and J by 8 bases; unmatched bases: 4. Per germline, CDR1 SEHNR and CDR2 FQNEAQ (reference sequence). The CDR3 length is 12 residues. This CDR3 is CASSSQDREAFF. The CDR3 nucleotides read TGTGCCAGCAGCTCCCAGGACAGGGAAGCTTTCTTT.

V and J are TRBV5-1 and TRBJ1-5; D is uncertain. Germline lookup yields CDR1 SGHRS and CDR2 YFSETQ. Trimming removed 1 base at V and 9 bases at J, with 11 bases between. The CDR3 consists of 13 residues. The CDR3 nucleotides read TGCGCCAGCAGCTTGAGACCCCCCGGGCCCCAGCATTTT. Residues: CASSLRPPGPQHF.

This clonotype was counted only a few times. The chain joins TRBV14 to TRBJ2-1, with 10 nucleotides matching TRBD2. Germline V gene lookup returns CDR1 SGHDN and CDR2 FVKESK. Trimming removed 4 bases from V and 9 bases from J; junction bases left unmatched: 15. The CDR3 has 17 residues. The CDR3 sequence is CASSLTIGLAGEGEQFF. In DNA, the CDR3 is TGTGCCAGCAGCCTTACTATTGGGCTAGCGGGAGAGGGTGAGCAGTTCTTC.

This clonotype appeared many times. This rearrangement joins TRBV27 to TRBJ2-5; tentatively, D is TRBD1 (7 bases). CDR1 and CDR2 (germline): MNHEY, SMNVEV (reference sequence). Trimming took off 3 bases at V and 5 bases at J, with 16 bases between the two ends. The CDR3 consists of 15 residues. CDR3 coding DNA: TGTGCCAGCAGTTTTTGGTCATCAGGGGGGGAGACCCAGTACTTC. Amino acid sequence: CASSFWSSGGETQYF.

Many counts were recorded for this clonotype. CDR3 loop: CASSMLAGALITEAFF. For the CDR3, the DNA is TGTGCCAGTAGTATGTTGGCAGGGGCCCTGATCACTGAAGCTTTCTTT. The chain links TRBV19 to TRBJ1-1, with D perhaps TRBD1 (6 bases). The CDR3 spans 16 residues. Germline CDR1 is LNHDA and CDR2 is SQIVND (reference sequence). Trimming pared 3 bases from V and 4 bases from J, leaving 18 bases between.

This clonotype was detected ten times or more. The chain recombines TRBV6-1 with TRBJ2-1, with 7 nucleotides matching TRBD2. Looked up from germline, CDR1 is MNHNS and CDR2 is SASEGT. This CDR3 spans 15 amino acids. V trimming: 2 bases; J trimming: 8 bases; junction bases outside the gene matches: 9. CDR3 bases: TGTGCCAGCAGTGAAAGGTTCGCGGGAGCCGATGAGCAGTTCTTC. Protein sequence: CASSERFAGADEQFF.

The chain joins TRBV5-1 to TRBJ1-1; D gene ambiguous. Germline values: CDR1 SGHRS, CDR2 YFSETQ. This CDR3 comprises 13 residues. Deletions cut 2 bases from V and 2 bases from J, with 7 bases between. The CDR3 DNA reads TGCGCCAGCAGCTTCGTAGGTAACACTGAAGCTTTCTTT. Encoded protein: CASSFVGNTEAFF.

The gene calls are TRBV20-1 and TRBJ2-7; 10 nucleotides align to TRBD2. V lost 5 bases to trimming and J lost 6 bases; unmatched junction nucleotides: 22. This CDR3 is built from 18 residues. Germline V gene lookup returns CDR1 DFQATT and CDR2 SNEGSKA (reference sequence). DNA for the CDR3: TGCAGTGCTCTCAGCGGGTTAGCGGGAGGCACCCGGTCGTCCGAGCAGTACTTC. Translated, it gives CSALSGLAGGTRSSEQYF.

There are a few counts of this clonotype. The CDR3 DNA reads as TGTGCCAGCAGCTCAACAGGGGTGGAGACCCAGTACTTC. Translated, it gives CASSSTGVETQYF. V and J are TRBV6-2 or TRBV6-3 and TRBJ2-5, with TRBD1 matching over 7 bases. Germline V gene lookup returns CDR1 MNHEY and CDR2 SVGEGT. This CDR3 region has 13 residues. V was pared by 6 bases and J by 5 bases, with 6 bases of the junction left unmatched.

This clonotype has more than one count but fewer than ten. The chain combines TRBV20-1 with TRBJ2-3; TRBD1 is a possible D gene (6 bases). The V and J ends lost 5 bases and 6 bases respectively, with 15 bases between them. This CDR3 spans 13 amino acids. Germline-derived CDR1 and CDR2 are DFQATT and SNEGSKA (reference sequence). CDR3 sequence: CSAVQGFSDTQYF. The CDR3 nucleotides read TGCAGTGCTGTACAGGGTTTTTCGGATACGCAGTATTTT.